One sample yielded the 26 T cell receptor beta chains listed below, sequenced in a study of identical twins listed by TCRdb under 2016. The library was built by means of 5' RACE. Sequencing was performed on an Illumina HiSeq 2000. TCRdb itself trimmed the public reads at Q25 with fastp, ran MiXCR and retained productive beta chains. Each entry is one CDR3 protein sequence, shown with its most common DNA and genes. This sample holds approximately 230,000 distinct CDR3 sequences; 11% to 15% were observed only once. Approximately 9.3% of the sample is in the top ten clones. The sequenced sample consisted of memory (CD45RO+) T cells sorted from blood. According to the study, the label for this sample's cell subset or site signals: CD45RO+ enriched T cells. All receptors derive from a woman between 18 and 29 years old in good health.

Many counts were recorded for this clonotype. This sequence joins TRBV12-3 or TRBV12-4 and TRBJ1-6; D possibly corresponds to TRBD1 (6 bases). The CDR3 runs to 16 residues. V lost 3 bases and J lost 9, with 18 bases in between. CDR3 amino acids: CASSFSPGQSVSPLHF. The CDR3 DNA reads as TGTGCCAGCAGTTTTTCCCCGGGACAATCTGTTTCACCCCTCCACTTT.

This clonotype was observed many times. V and J are TRBV12-3 or TRBV12-4 and TRBJ2-1, with D perhaps assigned TRBD1 or TRBD2 (5 bases each). The CDR3 runs 14 residues. V was trimmed by 2 bases and J by 8 bases, leaving 13 bases between them. This CDR3 reads CASSLWDDGDEQFF. The CDR3 bases are TGTGCCAGCAGTTTATGGGACGACGGCGATGAGCAGTTCTTC.

The genes are TRBV20-1 and TRBJ2-1, with 9 nucleotides matching TRBD2. The germline CDR1 and CDR2 sequences are DFQATT and SNEGSKA (reference sequence). The CDR3 consists of 14 residues. The junction had 5 bases not matched to a gene; V was cut back by 3 bases and J by 5 bases. The CDR3 nucleotides read TGCAGTGCTAGTGAGGGACTAGCCCACAATGAGCAGTTCTTC. Translated, it gives CSASEGLAHNEQFF.

The V call is TRBV7-9, the J call TRBJ2-1, with TRBD2 identical over 9 bases. This CDR3 contains 14 residues. After removal of 3 bases from V and 6 bases from J, the junction contained 3 bases not matched to a gene. CDR1 is SEHNR, CDR2 FQNEAQ, per germline (reference sequence). The CDR3 loop reads CASSFGGGANEQFF. For the CDR3, the DNA is TGTGCCAGCAGCTTCGGCGGGGGGGCCAATGAGCAGTTCTTC.

V and J are TRBV20-1 and TRBJ1-5; 11 bases are a match to TRBD1. The germline CDR1 and CDR2 sequences are DFQATT and SNEGSKA (reference sequence). With V trimmed by 5 bases and J by 3 bases, 9 bases remained unmatched. This CDR3 comprises 16 residues. The CDR3 nucleotides are TGCAGTGCTCCCATCGGGACAGGGGGTTTCAATCAGCCCCAGCATTTT. Amino acids: CSAPIGTGGFNQPQHF.

The chain has TRBV7-2 and TRBJ2-7; 10 bases align to TRBD2. V lost 5 bases to trimming and J lost 3 bases; unmatched junction nucleotides: 7. The CDR3 is 15 amino acids. Germline V gives CDR1 SGHTA, CDR2 FQGNSA. The DNA for the CDR3 is TGTGCCAGCAGCAACCAAGCGGGAGGGGTCTACGAGCAGTACTTC. It specifies CASSNQAGGVYEQYF. Full variable domain (missing parts from reference TRBV7-2 and TRBJ2-7): GAGVSQSPSNKVTEKGKDVELRCDPISGHTALYWYRQSLGQGLEFLIYFQGNSAPDKSGLPSDRFSAERTGGSVSTLTIQRTQQEDSAVYLCASSNQAGGVYEQYFGPGTRLTVT.

This chain joins TRBV10-3 and TRBJ1-6; perhaps TRBD1 as D (5 bases). The germline gives CDR1 ENHRY, CDR2 SYGVKD. V was trimmed by 4 bases and J by 13 bases, leaving 17 bases between them. This CDR3 is built from 14 residues. CDR3 sequence (DNA): TGTGCCATCAGTGGAGGAGGGGCTTCTTCCCCCCTCCACTTT. It specifies CAISGGGASSPLHF.

V gene TRBV9 combines with J gene TRBJ1-6; TRBD1 agrees at 7 bases. CDR3 length equals 14 residues. The germline V gene has CDR1 SGDLS and CDR2 YYNGEE. V shed 3 bases and J 10 bases; nucleotides not matched to a gene: 7. The CDR3 loop reads CASSATGNGSPLHF. The CDR3 nucleotides are TGTGCCAGCAGCGCGACAGGGAATGGATCACCCCTCCACTTT.

There are many counts of this clonotype. This chain links TRBV5-1 with TRBJ2-1; D is unclear. The CDR3 consists of 13 residues. Germline V gene sequence: CDR1 SGHRS, CDR2 YFSETQ. Between the trimmed V and J ends, which lost 4 bases and 7 bases, there was a span of 12 bases. CDR3 protein: CASSQNRWNEQFF. CDR3 nucleotide sequence: TGCGCCAGCAGCCAAAACAGATGGAATGAGCAGTTCTTC.

This clonotype was counted only a few times. V and J are TRBV30 and TRBJ1-1, with unresolved D. V lost 0 bases, J lost 5 bases, and 10 bases lay in between. Per the germline V gene, CDR1 is GTSNPN and CDR2 is SVGIG (reference sequence). The CDR3 is 13 amino acids. The CDR3 spells CAWSVSFWTEAFF. CDR3 nucleotide sequence: TGTGCCTGGAGTGTTTCCTTTTGGACTGAAGCTTTCTTT.

This sequence joins TRBV6-1 and TRBJ2-1; a weak D match, TRBD2 (6 bases). The V gene lost 0 bases and the J gene lost 4 bases, with 19 bases spanning the gap. This CDR3 is built from 18 residues. Germline CDR1 and CDR2: MNHNS and SASEGT. The CDR3 nucleotides are TGTGCCAGCAGTGAAGCGGTAATCAGGACGACTAGGTACAATGAGCAGTTCTTC. This codes for CASSEAVIRTTRYNEQFF.

This chain links TRBV5-6 with TRBJ2-4; 8 bases match TRBD2. This CDR3 has 17 amino acids. J lost 2 bases, V lost 3 bases, and 10 bases had no gene match. CDR1 SGHDT and CDR2 YYEEEE come from the germline V gene. The DNA of the CDR3 is TGTGCCAGCAGCTATAATCGGGGGGGCTGGACCAAAAACATTCAGTACTTC. Amino acid sequence: CASSYNRGGWTKNIQYF.

The genes are TRBV7-8 and TRBJ1-6; D call uncertain. Trimming stripped 2 bases from V and 10 bases from J, with 12 bases between. The V gene's germline CDR1 is SGHVS and CDR2 FQNEAQ. This CDR3 is 14 amino acids long. CDR3 residues: CASSLSLGKSPLHF. In DNA form, the CDR3 reads TGTGCCAGCAGCTTATCGCTCGGTAAATCACCCCTCCACTTT.

A few counts support this clonotype. This sequence joins TRBV12-5 and TRBJ1-5; no clear D gene. V was cut by 10 bases and J by 0 bases, with 16 bases left in between. CDR3 size: 15 residues. Germline V gene data show CDR1 as LGHNT and CDR2 as FRNRAP. The CDR3, as DNA: TGTGCTACCTTACCCACATCTTATAGCAATCAGCCCCAGCATTTT. This encodes CATLPTSYSNQPQHF.

This clonotype was seen more than once but under ten times. The CDR3 sequence: CSASGDRGTDEQYF. The CDR3 region has the DNA TGCAGTGCTAGCGGCGACAGGGGAACTGACGAGCAGTACTTC. V is TRBV20-1 and J is TRBJ2-7; 8 bases agree with TRBD1. V shed 3 bases and J 5 bases; nucleotides not matched to a gene: 9. CDR1 and CDR2 (germline): DFQATT, SNEGSKA (reference sequence). CDR3 length equals 14 residues.

This clonotype came up a few times. The V call is TRBV20-1, the J call TRBJ2-7; 7 nucleotides match TRBD1. In germline, CDR1 is DFQATT, CDR2 SNEGSKA (reference sequence). The CDR3 contains 14 residues. V lost 2 bases, J lost 1 base, and 5 bases stayed unmatched. This CDR3 is CSARIGTESYEQYF. The CDR3 DNA reads TGCAGTGCTAGAATAGGGACAGAATCCTACGAGCAGTACTTC.

This chain uses TRBV5-1 with TRBJ2-3; 15 nucleotides line up with TRBD2. The germline CDR1 and CDR2 sequences are SGHRS and YFSETQ. CDR3 length: 18 amino acids. Losses at the gene ends were 4 bases for V and 5 bases for J; bases not matched to a gene: 11. The CDR3 bases are TGCGCCAGCAGCCCGGGACTAGCGGGGGGCCAACCGGGAGATACGCAGTATTTT. Its protein is CASSPGLAGGQPGDTQYF.

The chain links TRBV20-1 to TRBJ2-5; a weak D match, TRBD1 (5 bases). Germline CDR1 DFQATT, CDR2 SNEGSKA (reference sequence). CDR3 length: 14 amino acids. V shed 1 base and J shed 4 bases, with 13 bases lying between them. CDR3 in DNA: TGCAGTGCTAGAGGCGACAGCAAAAGAGAGACCCAGTACTTC. Its translation is CSARGDSKRETQYF.

The chain recombines TRBV10-3 with TRBJ2-1; D not resolved. The V gene's germline CDR1 is ENHRY and CDR2 SYGVKD. V was pared by 2 bases and J by 0 bases, with 5 bases between. The CDR3 runs 14 residues. The CDR3 loop is CAISEGVSYNEQFF. The CDR3 nucleotides are TGTGCCATCAGTGAGGGAGTCTCCTACAATGAGCAGTTCTTC.

V is TRBV6-5 and J is TRBJ2-1; D is ambiguous. Between the trimmed V and J ends, which lost 0 bases and 3 bases, there was a span of 6 bases. CDR3 length: 14 amino acids. CDR1 and CDR2 from the germline V gene are MNHEY and SVGAGI. The CDR3 loop is CASSYSRVYNEQFF. The CDR3 bases are TGTGCCAGCAGTTACTCACGGGTCTACAATGAGCAGTTCTTC.

The rearrangement joins TRBV6-1 to TRBJ2-7; 10 bases fit TRBD2. The CDR3 sequence is 14 residues long. The germline CDR1 and CDR2 sequences are MNHNS and SASEGT. J lost 8 bases, V lost 6 bases, and 10 bases had no gene match. The CDR3 reads CASRTLAGDGKQYF. The CDR3 DNA sequence: TGTGCCAGCAGAACGCTAGCGGGAGATGGTAAGCAGTACTTC.

CDR3 DNA: TGTGCCAGCAGCCAAGATCTAAGACCGAACACTGAAGCTTTCTTT. Translated, it gives CASSQDLRPNTEAFF. The chain links TRBV3-1 to TRBJ1-1; D not resolved. Germline CDR1 is LGHDT and CDR2 is YNNKEL (reference sequence). This CDR3 has 15 residues. Trimming removed 0 bases at V and 1 base at J, with 9 bases between.

The chain links TRBV3-1 to TRBJ1-2; D remains ambiguous. This CDR3 has 13 residues. Germline CDR1 is LGHDT and CDR2 is YNNKEL (reference sequence). V lost 3 bases to trimming and J lost 8 bases, with 13 bases between them. The CDR3 DNA follows: TGTGCCAGCAGCCACGCGAAGGCAGGAGGCTACACCTTC. It is translated as CASSHAKAGGYTF.

The chain couples TRBV11-3 to TRBJ1-1; D is uncertain. This CDR3 has 13 amino acids. CDR1 is SGHNT, CDR2 YENEEA, per germline. Trimming cost V 2 bases and J 8 bases, with 12 bases left between them. The CDR3 DNA reads TGTGCCAGCAGCTTATTTCACCCGGGGGAAGCTTTCTTT. It translates to CASSLFHPGEAFF.

The genes are TRBV3-1 and TRBJ2-5; perhaps TRBD2 as D (5 bases). This CDR3 region has 12 residues. V gave up 4 bases and J gave up 9 bases, with 12 bases separating them. Germline CDR1 LGHDT, CDR2 YNNKEL (reference sequence). In DNA form, the CDR3 reads TGTGCCAGCAGCCTAACAGCCGGGGCCCAGTACTTC. Protein sequence: CASSLTAGAQYF.

This clonotype appeared a few times. The chain couples TRBV20-1 to TRBJ2-1; D gene uncertain. V lost 3 bases, J lost 9 bases, and 21 bases lay in between. Germline CDR1 reads DFQATT; CDR2 reads SNEGSKA (reference sequence). The CDR3 covers 15 residues. CDR3 nucleotides: TGCAGTGCTAGTGCCACACGGATTCTGGGGATTGAGCAGTTCTTC. It codes for CSASATRILGIEQFF.